These 23 T cell receptor beta chains originate from one sample sequenced in a study of beta chain features in type 1 diabetes. Points from the study as a whole: Within each of all four CD4+ subsets, Type 1 diabetes patients had TCRB CDR3s that were moderately but significantly shorter.

TCRB transcripts that were expressed got sequenced, as all of the isolated RNA had been reverse transcribed. Method: immunoSEQ multiplex PCR; TCRdb's copy keeps in-frame clones and lacks some. The profile shows 400,000 or so clones, around 13% of them singletons. Antigen specificity for these receptors is unknown. Material for sequencing was naive CD4+ T cells from blood. These receptors were obtained from a young woman with type 1 diabetes.

Points on this clone: At one boundary the junction diverges from the germline segment, which might be a read error. The chain combines TRBV7-2 with TRBJ1-2; possibly TRBD1 for D (6 bases). CDR1 SGHTA and CDR2 FQGNSA come from the germline V gene. The CDR3 sequence is 15 residues long. The CDR3 region is CASNLGGPGREGYTF. The CDR3 DNA reads as TGTGCCAGCAACTTAGGGGGGCCTGGTAGGGAAGGCTACACCTTC.

This clone turned up a few times. The chain uses TRBV5-1 and TRBJ2-7, with 7 bases that match TRBD1. Germline CDR1 SGHRS, CDR2 YFSETQ. CDR3 size: 12 residues. Trimming removed 4 bases from V and 6 bases from J; junction bases left unmatched: 4. The CDR3 sequence is CASSRQGREQYF. CDR3 coding DNA: TGCGCCAGCAGCCGACAGGGACGCGAGCAGTACTTC.

The chain employs TRBV7-9 and TRBJ2-7; D is possibly TRBD1 (6 bases). The germline CDR1 and CDR2 sequences are SEHNR and FQNEAQ (reference sequence). Trimming left V 3 bases short and J 7 bases short, with 7 bases between. The length of the CDR3 is 11 residues. The CDR3 nucleotides read TGTGCCAGCAGCTTTCAGGGGGAGCAGTACTTC. This codes for CASSFQGEQYF.

This clone was seen a handful of times. V gene TRBV28 combines with J gene TRBJ2-1; the match to TRBD2 covers 8 bases. V shed 5 bases and J 7 bases; nucleotides not matched to a gene: 1. Germline V gene lookup returns CDR1 MDHEN and CDR2 SYDVKM. This CDR3 is built from 12 residues. This CDR3 reads CASSGGGNEQFF. The CDR3 DNA follows: TGTGCCAGCAGTGGCGGGGGGAATGAGCAGTTCTTC. The full variable domain, with the rest looked up from reference TRBV28 and TRBJ2-1, is DVKVTQSSRYLVKRTGEKVFLECVQDMDHENMFWYRQDPGLGLRLIYFSYDVKMKEKGDIPEGYSVSREKKERFSLILESASTNQTSMYLCASSGGGNEQFFGPGTRLTVL.

The chain has TRBV27 and TRBJ2-1, with TRBD2 identical over 7 bases. The germline gives CDR1 MNHEY, CDR2 SMNVEV (reference sequence). Germline trimming cut 5 bases from V and 8 bases from J; bases unmatched to any gene: 9. This CDR3 contains 14 residues. CDR3 region: CASSHPGGGYEQFF. For the CDR3, the DNA is TGTGCCAGCAGTCACCCCGGGGGAGGGTATGAGCAGTTCTTC.

The table lists this clone with a few counts. This chain uses TRBV14 with TRBJ1-2; no definite D call. The CDR3 extends over 13 amino acids. The ends were cut back, 1 base at V and 4 bases at J, with 7 bases in the middle. Germline V gene sequence: CDR1 SGHDN, CDR2 FVKESK. The CDR3 bases are TGTGCCAGCAGCCAAGGAGGTGCCTATGGCTACACCTTC. Its protein product is CASSQGGAYGYTF.

In its sample, this clone was seen a few times. V gene TRBV11-2 combines with J gene TRBJ2-3; D is perhaps TRBD2 (7 bases). V lost 5 bases and J lost 2, with 17 bases in between. CDR1 SGHAT and CDR2 FQNNGV come from the germline V gene. The CDR3 covers 16 residues. The CDR3 DNA reads as TGTGCCAGCAGCCCTTCGGGGGGCGCGATCACAGATACGCAGTATTTT. It specifies CASSPSGGAITDTQYF.

This chain links TRBV18 with TRBJ1-4; D ambiguous. Germline V gene data show CDR1 as KGHSH and CDR2 as LQKENI. CDR3 length: 14 amino acids. V was cut by 4 bases and J by 4 bases, with 10 bases left in between. The CDR3 DNA follows: TGTGCCAGCTCACAGACCGGGGTTAATGAAAAACTGTTTTTT. Its translation: CASSQTGVNEKLFF.

The chain carries TRBV5-5 and TRBJ1-3; D unclear. With 4 bases removed from V and 0 bases from J, the gap between germline ends came to 8 bases. The CDR3 sequence is 14 residues long. The germline CDR1 and CDR2 sequences are SGHKS and YYEKEE (reference sequence). The CDR3 loop is CASSLRSSGNTIYF. The CDR3 DNA follows: TGTGCCAGCAGCCTCCGTTCCTCTGGAAACACCATATATTTT.

The CDR3 spells CAISAGLVYNEQFF. For the CDR3, the DNA is TGTGCCATCAGTGCGGGACTAGTCTACAATGAGCAGTTCTTC. The chain has TRBV10-3 and TRBJ2-1; 8 positions match TRBD2. Unmatched junction bases numbered 2, after V lost 4 bases and J lost 3 bases. CDR3 length: 14 amino acids. The V gene's germline CDR1 is ENHRY and CDR2 SYGVKD.

This clone was seen a handful of times. The chain links TRBV30 to TRBJ1-3; TRBD1 is a possible D gene (6 bases). The CDR3 is 13 residues long. Germline V gene data show CDR1 as GTSNPN and CDR2 as SVGIG (reference sequence). The V end lost 5 bases, the J end lost 0 bases, and 8 bases lay between the germline ends. The CDR3 loop is CAWGQNSGNTIYF. CDR3 in DNA: TGTGCCTGGGGACAGAACTCTGGAAACACCATATATTTT.

The chain combines TRBV11-3 with TRBJ2-1; 7 nucleotides agree with TRBD2. The CDR3 consists of 15 residues. Germline values: CDR1 SGHNT, CDR2 YENEEA. J was trimmed by 6 bases and V by 0 bases; bases with no gene match: 5. CDR3 region: CASSLDSGIFNEQFF. The CDR3, as DNA: TGTGCCAGCAGCTTAGACAGCGGGATCTTCAATGAGCAGTTCTTC.

The chain is built from TRBV10-3 and TRBJ2-5; D unclear. Trimming pared 8 bases from V and 1 base from J, leaving 11 bases between. The CDR3 covers 13 residues. CDR1 is ENHRY, CDR2 SYGVKD, per germline. CDR3 protein: CAIGGLAQETQYF. CDR3 nucleotides: TGTGCCATCGGTGGGCTCGCCCAAGAGACCCAGTACTTC.

J is TRBJ1-1 and V is TRBV5-4, with D hard to call. Germline loops: CDR1 SGHNT, CDR2 YYREEE (reference sequence). The length of the CDR3 is 14 residues. V lost 0 bases, J lost 1 base, and 7 bases lay in between. The CDR3 protein is CASSLAATNTEAFF. The CDR3 DNA is TGTGCCAGCAGCTTGGCCGCTACGAACACTGAAGCTTTCTTT. Looking up the rest from reference TRBV5-4 and TRBJ1-1 gives the full variable domain: ETGVTQSPTHLIKTRGQQVTLRCSSQSGHNTVSWYQQALGQGPQFIFQYYREEENGRGNFPPRFSGLQFPNYSSELNVNALELDDSALYLCASSLAATNTEAFFGQGTRLTVV.

This clone was seen a handful of times. The V and J genes are TRBV6-5 and TRBJ1-5; TRBD1 aligns across 7 bases. Per the germline V gene, CDR1 is MNHEY and CDR2 is SVGAGI. V was clipped by 5 bases and J by 4 bases; unmatched bases: 8. This CDR3 comprises 15 residues. In DNA, the CDR3 is TGTGCCAGCAGTCAGACAGGGTTGGGGAATCAGCCCCAGCATTTT. Translating it yields CASSQTGLGNQPQHF.

The chain has TRBV5-1 and TRBJ2-7; D is possibly TRBD2 (5 bases). CDR1 is SGHRS, CDR2 YFSETQ, per germline. This CDR3 contains 15 residues. V was shortened by 0 bases and J by 0 bases, with 10 bases between the two germline ends. CDR3 sequence (DNA): TGCGCCAGCAGCTTGGGAAGAACTAGCTCCTACGAGCAGTACTTC. Translated, it gives CASSLGRTSSYEQYF. Supplemented by reference TRBV5-1 and TRBJ2-7, the full variable domain reads KAGVTQTPRYLIKTRGQQVTLSCSPISGHRSVSWYQQTPGQGLQFLFEYFSETQRNKGNFPGRFSGRQFSNSRSEMNVSTLELGDSALYLCASSLGRTSSYEQYFGPGTRLTVT.

The V and J genes are TRBV30 and TRBJ1-1; no firm D call. The CDR3 has 14 residues. The ends were cut back, 0 bases at V and 0 bases at J, with 8 bases in the middle. CDR1 GTSNPN and CDR2 SVGIG come from the germline V gene (reference sequence). The CDR3 bases are TGTGCCTGGAGTGTACTCGAGGTGAACACTGAAGCTTTCTTT. It translates to CAWSVLEVNTEAFF.

This clone was detected only a few times. The V gene is TRBV6-5, the J gene TRBJ1-1; D is undetermined. This CDR3 is 13 amino acids long. Germline V gives CDR1 MNHEY, CDR2 SVGAGI. Deletions cut 6 bases from V and 3 bases from J, with 11 bases between. The CDR3 region has the DNA TGTGCCAGCAGCTCGACCGGGTACACTGAAGCTTTCTTT. Its protein is CASSSTGYTEAFF.

This clone was seen a few times. V gene TRBV28 combines with J gene TRBJ2-7; the match to TRBD2 covers 13 bases. Germline-derived CDR1 and CDR2 are MDHEN and SYDVKM. V dropped 5 bases and J dropped 3; count of bases not matched to a gene: 4. This CDR3 has 15 amino acids. CDR3 in amino acids: CASSRTSGGDYEQYF. The CDR3 region has the DNA TGTGCCAGCAGTCGGACTAGCGGGGGAGACTACGAGCAGTACTTC.

This clone appeared a few times. This chain joins TRBV5-1 and TRBJ2-3, with D perhaps matching TRBD2 (6 bases). With 4 bases removed from V and 2 bases from J, the gap between germline ends came to 14 bases. CDR3 length equals 15 residues. Germline V gene lookup returns CDR1 SGHRS and CDR2 YFSETQ. As DNA, the CDR3 is TGCGCCAGCAGCCGCCGGCGGGGTTCCACAGATACGCAGTATTTT. It specifies CASSRRRGSTDTQYF.

This clone was counted between two and nine times. This sequence joins TRBV10-2 and TRBJ2-5; tentatively, D is TRBD1 (5 bases). V shed 0 bases and J shed 4 bases, with 18 bases lying between them. The CDR3 contains 17 residues. Germline loops: CDR1 WSHSY, CDR2 SAAADI. This chain's CDR3 is CASSESNFRGPPETQYF. DNA for the CDR3: TGCGCCAGCAGTGAGTCGAATTTTAGGGGTCCTCCAGAGACCCAGTACTTC.

This clone showed up just a few times. The same CDR3 can be traced to other DNA sequences in this sample. The chain couples TRBV7-2 to TRBJ2-1; 7 bases match TRBD1. CDR3 length equals 15 residues. V dropped 4 bases and J dropped 4; count of bases not matched to a gene: 7. Germline-derived CDR1 and CDR2 are SGHTA and FQGNSA. CDR3 nucleotides: TGTGCCAGCAGCTCCTCAGGGGGTCCATACAATGAGCAGTTCTTC. This gives the protein CASSSSGGPYNEQFF.

This clone came up a few times. The rearrangement links TRBV30 to TRBJ2-4; no definite D call. CDR3 length: 11 amino acids. Trimming cost V 3 bases and J 4 bases, with 4 bases left between them. Germline V gene data show CDR1 as GTSNPN and CDR2 as SVGIG (reference sequence). CDR3 sequence (DNA): TGTGCCTGGAGCCAGAAAAACATTCAGTACTTC. Translation gives CAWSQKNIQYF.